These T cell receptor beta chains were read from a single sample in a study of CD8 T cells in ankylosing spondylitis. TCRdb re-called the 5' RACE reads with MiXCR, one entry per CDR3 protein. The sample records about 240,000 distinct CDR3 sequences, around 10% being singletons. The sequenced material came from blood, either unsorted or a sorted T cell fraction (not recorded which). These receptors were obtained from a male donor with ankylosing spondylitis or in good health (not recorded which). Both conserved end residues are part of each CDR3. The order of the fields is V gene, clone size, D gene, J gene, CDR3 DNA, CDR3 protein. A D gene is named only where the DNA matches it firmly. Size values are once, few and many counts, or a class for expanded clones, and some rows have none.

TRBV7-2	many	NA	TRBJ2-1	TGTGCCAGCAGCTTAGCCGCGTACAATGAGCAGTTCTTC	CASSLAAYNEQFF
TRBV12-3/TRBV12-4	many	NA	TRBJ2-3	TGTGCCAGCAGTTTAAGACCTTTTGCTAGGGGTGGTGCAGATACGCAGTATTTT	CASSLRPFARGGADTQYF
TRBV28	few	NA	TRBJ2-3	TGTGCCAGCAGCCTCGGGATCTCAGATACGCAGTATTTT	CASSLGISDTQYF
TRBV10-3	many	NA	TRBJ2-5	TGTGCCATCAGTGAGTCGGGTCTGGGGCGAGAGACCCAGTACTTC	CAISESGLGRETQYF
TRBV16	NA	NA	TRBJ2-7	TGTGCCAGCAGCCAATTGGCGGCGCAGTACTTC	CASSQLAAQYF
TRBV20-1	many	TRBD2	TRBJ2-1	TGCAGTGCTAGAGGCACTAGCGGAAGCTCCTACAATGAGCAGTTCTTC	CSARGTSGSSYNEQFF
TRBV11-2	NA	NA	TRBJ2-1	TGTGCCAGCAGCTTATTCGTTGTGGTCGTTACGAGCTCCTACAATGAGCAGTTCTTC	CASSLFVVVVTSSYNEQFF
TRBV10-3	many	NA	TRBJ2-7	TGTGCCATCAGTGAGAATGCCTACGAGCAGTACTTC	CAISENAYEQYF
TRBV12-3/TRBV12-4	many	NA	TRBJ2-1	TGTGCCAGCAGGCAGGGCGAAGAGGGTGAGCAGTTCTTC	CASRQGEEGEQFF
TRBV12-3/TRBV12-4	many	NA	TRBJ2-1	TGTGCCAGCAGTCCCAGCCCCGAGACGGAGGTCTTC	CASSPSPETEVF
TRBV20-1	few	NA	TRBJ2-7	TGCAGTGCTAAGGTCTTTGACTACGAGCAGTACTTC	CSAKVFDYEQYF
TRBV19	NA	TRBD1	TRBJ2-1	TGTGCCAGTAGTAATGGACAGGGAGAGAATGAGCAGTTCTTC	CASSNGQGENEQFF
TRBV29-1	few	NA	TRBJ2-3	TGCAGCGTGGACGCCCCTGCCTCTAGCACAGATACGCAGTATTTT	CSVDAPASSTDTQYF
TRBV11-2	few	TRBD1	TRBJ1-1	TGTGCCAGCAGCCGTCCCGGGACAGGGTTCACTGAAGCTTTCTTT	CASSRPGTGFTEAFF